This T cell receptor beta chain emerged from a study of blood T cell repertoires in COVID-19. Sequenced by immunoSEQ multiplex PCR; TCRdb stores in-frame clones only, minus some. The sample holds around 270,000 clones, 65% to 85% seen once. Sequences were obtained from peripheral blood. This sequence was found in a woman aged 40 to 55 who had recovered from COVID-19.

CDR3 in amino acids: CASLGGGAYNEQFF. CDR3 nucleotides: TGTGCCAGCCTCGGCGGGGGCGCCTACAATGAGCAGTTCTTC. The chain is built from TRBV28 and TRBJ2-1, with D maybe TRBD2 (7 bases). V was clipped by 8 bases and J by 2 bases, with 13 bases between them. Germline V CDR1 and CDR2: MDHEN, SYDVKM. The CDR3 is 14 residues long.